Here is one TCR beta chain with its context. Trimming took 0 bases from V and 0 from J; bases not matched to a gene: 6. The CDR3 runs 19 residues. The germline CDR1 and CDR2 sequences are MNHNS and SASEGT. This specimen comes from a study of shared clonotypes between healthy human individuals. Sequencing used immunoSEQ multiplex PCR; TCRdb keeps in-frame clones, though not all of them. The sample carries 1,500,000 or so clones, approximately 98.5% recorded once. The sequenced sample was naive CD4+ T cells sorted from blood. Subset described: CD45RA+ positively selected. The TCR was taken from a man aged 25 to 40 in good health. This chain links TRBV6-1 with TRBJ2-6; the match to TRBD1 covers 9 bases. CDR3 bases: TGTGCCAGCAGTGAAGCCCGGGACAGGGTGAACTCTGGGGCCAACGTCCTGACTTTC. This sequence encodes CASSEARDRVNSGANVLTF.